The 12 T cell receptor beta chains given below trace back to one sample, sequenced in a study of blood T cells in healthy people across ages. With a J-beta primer mix and a sample-barcoded 5' primer, a second PCR ran about 6 to 11 cycles. Via MiXCR, TCRdb re-called the 5' RACE reads, giving one row per CDR3 protein. The sample lists about 1.5 million distinct CDR3 sequences, approximately 39% seen once, with about 4.1% in the top ten. The sequenced sample was blood. The receptors derive from a woman under 30 in good health.

This clonotype was detected only a few times. The gene calls are TRBV10-3 and TRBJ1-5; D may be TRBD1 (5 bases). The germline V gene encodes CDR1 ENHRY and CDR2 SYGVKD. This CDR3 region has 16 residues. Trimming took 0 bases from V and 7 from J, leaving 16 bases between them. The CDR3 here is CAISESAGLAGQPQHF. CDR3 in DNA: TGTGCCATCAGTGAGTCGGCAGGGTTAGCCGGGCAGCCCCAGCATTTT.

The gene calls are TRBV6-1 and TRBJ1-2; D unresolved. CDR1 is MNHNS and CDR2 is SASEGT in the germline V gene. CDR3 length equals 18 residues. V gave up 1 base and J gave up 3 bases, with 21 bases separating them. The CDR3 protein is CASSEGPPLRGGDYGYTF. CDR3 DNA: TGTGCCAGCAGTGAAGGTCCCCCTCTCCGGGGAGGAGACTATGGCTACACCTTC.

The chain uses TRBV2 and TRBJ2-7; D is ambiguous. The CDR3 contains 12 residues. The V gene's germline CDR1 is SNHLY and CDR2 FYNNEI. Trimming pared 6 bases from V and 1 base from J, leaving 7 bases between. The chain's CDR3 is CASRIESYEQYF. The CDR3 DNA is TGTGCCAGCAGGATAGAGTCCTACGAGCAGTACTTC. Together with reference TRBV2 and TRBJ2-7, the CDR3 gives the full variable domain: EPEVTQTPSHQVTQMGQEVILRCVPISNHLYFYWYRQILGQKVEFLVSFYNNEISEKSEIFDDQFSVERPDGSNFTLKIRSTKLEDSAMYFCASRIESYEQYFGPGTRLTVT.

This clonotype was counted only a few times. The chain uses TRBV7-2 and TRBJ2-5; D remains unclear. The CDR3 has 15 amino acids. The germline V gene has CDR1 SGHTA and CDR2 FQGNSA. Trimming shortened V by 1 base and J by 4 bases, and 13 bases separated the two germline ends. CDR3 nucleotides: TGTGCCAGCAGCTTAGGGGCCCGAGGTCGAGAGACCCAGTACTTC. Amino acids: CASSLGARGRETQYF.

This clonotype has just a few counts. At one of its ends the junction is not consistent with the germline gene, which may arise from a read error. The J gene is TRBJ2-1, the V gene TRBV6-2 or TRBV6-3; the match to TRBD2 covers 7 bases. This CDR3 spans 14 amino acids. CDR1 and CDR2 (germline): MNHEY, SVGEGT. CDR3: CASSFTSVYNEQFF. The CDR3 DNA is TGTGCCAGTAGTTTCACTAGCGTTTACAATGAGCAGTTCTTC.

The chain is built from TRBV20-1 and TRBJ2-7, with TRBD1 identical over 8 bases. The CDR3 has 13 amino acids. Trimming at V came to 4 bases and at J to 6 bases, leaving 8 bases not matched to a gene. Germline CDR1 and CDR2: DFQATT and SNEGSKA (reference sequence). The CDR3 bases are TGCAGTGCTACTCGGACAGGGTTTGGCGAGCAGTACTTC. Its protein is CSATRTGFGEQYF.

This clonotype was counted only a few times. V usage is TRBV6-5 and J usage is TRBJ2-1; D may be TRBD1 or TRBD2 (5 bases each). Trimming left V 0 bases short and J 5 bases short, with 8 bases between. This CDR3 has 14 amino acids. Germline CDR1 reads MNHEY; CDR2 reads SVGAGI. The CDR3, as DNA: TGTGCCAGCAGTTACTCGGGACCCCACAATGAGCAGTTCTTC. Its protein product is CASSYSGPHNEQFF.

This chain uses TRBV7-3 with TRBJ2-7; no definite D call. Trimming took off 4 bases at V and 5 bases at J, with 12 bases between the two ends. Per germline, CDR1 SGHTA and CDR2 FQGTGA. The CDR3 loop spans 13 amino acids. For the CDR3, the DNA is TGTGCCAGCAGCTCATCGTCTTCCCACGAGCAGTACTTC. This sequence encodes CASSSSSSHEQYF.

This chain joins TRBV25-1 and TRBJ1-2; no reliable D call. V was cut by 8 bases and J by 1 base, with 5 bases left in between. The CDR3 sequence is 11 residues long. CDR1 is MGHDK, CDR2 SYGVNS, per germline. DNA of the CDR3: TGTGCCAGCGGGTTTAACTATGGCTACACCTTC. Amino acid sequence: CASGFNYGYTF.

The chain combines TRBV6-2 or TRBV6-3 with TRBJ2-7; possibly TRBD1 for D (6 bases). Germline V CDR1 and CDR2: MNHEY, SVGEGT. The V end was cut by 3 bases, the J end by 0 bases, with 9 bases between. The CDR3 sequence is 14 residues long. CDR3 loop: CASSYTGISYEQYF. CDR3 sequence (DNA): TGTGCCAGCAGTTATACAGGGATCTCCTACGAGCAGTACTTC.

The chain has TRBV2 and TRBJ1-5, with 8 bases aligning to TRBD1. V lost 6 bases to trimming and J lost 4 bases; unmatched junction nucleotides: 8. The germline CDR1 and CDR2 sequences are SNHLY and FYNNEI. CDR3 length: 15 residues. Here the CDR3 reads CASRGGQGTNQPQHF. As DNA, the CDR3 is TGTGCCAGCAGGGGTGGACAGGGAACTAATCAGCCCCAGCATTTT.

The rearrangement joins TRBV2 to TRBJ2-7; 9 bases agree with TRBD1. There are 14 residues in the CDR3. The V and J ends lost 7 bases and 3 bases, in that order; junction bases with no gene match: 7. Per germline, CDR1 SNHLY and CDR2 FYNNEI. DNA for the CDR3: TGTGCCAGCATGTTACCGGGACAGGGCTACGAGCAGTACTTC. This sequence encodes CASMLPGQGYEQYF.